This T cell receptor (beta chain) stems from a study of blood T cell repertoires in COVID-19 (dated by TCRdb to the early 2020s). In terms of the full investigation: Samples covering the acute and convalescent phases of COVID-19 were provided by collaborators in the United States, Italy and Spain. Where available, HLA class I and class II types were taken from metadata supplied by the sample provider and were not determined by assay-based typing. Deeply sampled blood TCRbeta repertoires from subjects exposed to, actively infected with, or recovered from COVID-19 were included in the dataset. Sample metadata almost always included a de-identified subject ID, COVID-19 status, age in years and sex. A freely available public database, intended as a resource for researchers studying the immune response to SARS-CoV-2, is where the repertoires were released. Samples came from the ongoing ImmuneRACE study (first 160 participants) plus 1,254 subjects from 6 global collaborators. The material from the prospective study consisted of cDNA or gDNA derived from T cells, B-cell-depleted T cells, or PBMCs. On the study overall, not on this receptor specifically: Clinical and demographic metadata were provided uncurated, with the amount varying by source and participant.

Relative to germline, V is missing 4 bases and J is missing 2 bases, with 5 bases of the junction outside any gene match. The CDR1 and CDR2 encoded by the germline V gene (reference sequence) are LNHDA and SQIVND. The CDR3 goes from the cysteine to the phenylalanine over 16 residues. The sequence is cut down to CDR3 DNA, 48 bases in frame from base 1. The immunoSEQ Assay, a bias-controlled multiplex PCR, was used to amplify TCRbeta CDR3 regions from genomic DNA. Processing in the source paper ran as follows. Within the assay, amplification of reference gene primers was used to estimate how many nucleated cells each sample contained. Sequence reads were collapsed and filtered to measure the absolute abundance of every unique TCRbeta CDR3 rearrangement. For each sample, productive Simpson clonality was calculated as the square root of Simpson's diversity index over productive rearrangements. TCRdb carries this immuneACCESS record with in-frame sequences only. Its versions omit some clonotypes, under half of them owing to an unresolved V gene in the studies checked, with the rest unexplained. That table furnishes V, J and clone size, whereas the DNA furnished D and trimming. This sample comprises around 200,000 clones, less than 90% of them detected only once. The ten largest account for roughly 2% of the sample.

Each collaborating institution followed its own protocols to collect whole blood in K2EDTA tubes. For TCRbeta analysis, collaborators shipped samples in one of three forms: frozen whole blood, isolated PBMCs, or DNA extracted from either of those sample types. Of note for this clone: Its antigen target is currently unknown. Base quality data are lacking; no much larger clone is found one base away.

The rearranged segments are TRBV19 and TRBJ2-7, and TRBD2 aligns with 13 junction nucleotides. The sequence was collected from a woman in her forties or fifties with acute or convalescent COVID-19. Sample: peripheral blood. In nucleotides, the sequence is TGTGCCAGTAGTAGGACTAGCGGGAGAGGGGCCTACGAGCAGTACTTC. Translated, this is CASSRTSGRGAYEQYF.